Sequencing of this T cell receptor (beta chain) was carried out in a study of cytomegalovirus exposure and HLA in healthy donors. Study-level information: Genetic ancestry analysis placed 81% of the roughly 400 donors that were genotyped in the Caucasian-associated cluster.

With 5 bases clipped from V and 7 bases from J, the junction kept 7 bases outside the gene matches. The CDR3 runs to 13 residues. Germline V gene sequence: CDR1 SEHNR, CDR2 FQNEAQ (reference sequence). Study-wide findings and caveats: It emerged from a later analysis that several of the most significant clusters appeared to be linked to common viral pathogens. Altogether, 150 or so TCR beta chains were recorded as cytomegalovirus-associated.

Primers for the PCR totalled 60 Vbeta and 13 Jbeta. Under the authors' procedure: A later analysis tallied roughly 77 million unique TCR beta chains, about 12 million of them shared. Assay: immunoSEQ multiplex PCR; the TCRdb copy retains only in-frame clones and omits some. That table supplies the V and J calls and clone size; D and trimming were determined from the DNA. The profile shows roughly 160,000 clones, 80% to 90% of them singletons. This clone was seen just once. The antigen is not known. This sequence originates from a male donor in good health and CMV-seronegative. The sample taken for sequencing was PBMCs. The chain combines TRBV7-9 with TRBJ1-2; TRBD1 matches at 7 bases. Written as DNA, the CDR3 is TGTGCCAGCAGCACCGACAGGGTCGGTGGCTACACCTTC. Translating gives CASSTDRVGGYTF. Combining the CDR3 with reference TRBV7-9 and TRBJ1-2 gives the whole variable domain DTGVSQNPRHKITKRGQNVTFRCDPISEHNRLYWYRQTLGQGPEFLTYFQNEAQLEKSRLLSDRFSAERPKGSFSTLEIQRTEQGDSAMYLCASSTDRVGGYTFGSGTRLTVV.